The 26 T cell receptor beta chains below were found in one sample sequenced in a study of T cell repertoires in cytomegalovirus infection. One entry per CDR3 protein results from TCRdb running MiXCR on the reads. The sample consists of hundreds of thousands of distinct CDR3 sequences, 20% to 25% of them appearing once. The sample consisted of CD8+ T cells from PBMCs. These receptors originate from a human donor in good health (CMV status not recorded). Some clones in this sample may be carry-over from other donors' samples.

The sample holds many counts of this clonotype. One end of the junction fails to match germline, which may point to a read error. V is TRBV4-1 and J is TRBJ1-1, with 7 positions matching TRBD1. This CDR3 has 11 amino acids. Germline assignment: CDR1 MGHRA and CDR2 YSYEKL. The CDR3 region is CASSQGAEAFF. CDR3 nucleotide sequence: TGTGCCAGCAGCCAGGGGGCTGAAGCTTTCTTT.

This clonotype came up many times. This chain connects TRBV7-6 to TRBJ2-2; 14 nucleotides align to TRBD2. The CDR3 spans 17 residues. Trimming cost V 5 bases and J 0 bases; bases outside gene matches: 2. Per the germline V gene, CDR1 is SGHVS and CDR2 is FNYEAQ. CDR3 DNA: TGTGCCAGCAGCCCGACTAGCGGGGGGGCGAACACCGGGGAGCTGTTTTTT. Translated: CASSPTSGGANTGELFF.

The V gene is TRBV2, the J gene TRBJ2-5; 8 bases map to TRBD1. This CDR3 spans 13 amino acids. CDR1 and CDR2 from the germline V gene are SNHLY and FYNNEI. V was pared by 9 bases and J by 4 bases, with 7 bases of the junction left unmatched. CDR3 amino acids: CARGQGQGETQYF. CDR3 in DNA: TGTGCCAGAGGACAGGGTCAGGGAGAGACCCAGTACTTC.

The chain is built from TRBV27 and TRBJ2-1; a weak D match, TRBD1 (6 bases). The ends were cut back, 5 bases at V and 8 bases at J, with 16 bases in the middle. The CDR3 sequence is 14 residues long. The germline V gene encodes CDR1 MNHEY and CDR2 SMNVEV (reference sequence). CDR3 region: CASSRRTDQYEQFF. The CDR3 DNA sequence: TGTGCCAGCAGTCGCCGGACAGACCAATATGAGCAGTTCTTC.

This clonotype appeared a single time. This rearrangement joins TRBV19 to TRBJ1-4, with TRBD1 as a possible D gene (5 bases). The CDR3 spans 16 residues. Trimming cost V 7 bases and J 0 bases, with 15 bases left between them. Germline assignment: CDR1 LNHDA and CDR2 SQIVND (reference sequence). Here the CDR3 DNA reads TGTGCCAGTACCATGGGGGGGAATCCAACTAATGAAAAACTGTTTTTT. Translation: CASTMGGNPTNEKLFF.

The chain uses TRBV28 and TRBJ2-5, with D perhaps matching TRBD2 (5 bases). Deletions cut 4 bases from V and 2 bases from J, with 14 bases between. Germline values: CDR1 MDHEN, CDR2 SYDVKM. CDR3 size: 15 residues. CDR3 amino acids: CASSSVGWEQETQYF. The CDR3, as DNA: TGTGCCAGCAGTTCTGTGGGGTGGGAGCAAGAGACCCAGTACTTC. The full variable domain, its missing parts supplied by reference TRBV28 and TRBJ2-5, is DVKVTQSSRYLVKRTGEKVFLECVQDMDHENMFWYRQDPGLGLRLIYFSYDVKMKEKGDIPEGYSVSREKKERFSLILESASTNQTSMYLCASSSVGWEQETQYFGPGTRLLVL.

With regard to this clonotype: A much larger clone is a single base away; this may be a read error. The rearrangement links TRBV28 to TRBJ2-1; TRBD1 might be the D (5 bases). This CDR3 spans 15 amino acids. CDR1 is MDHEN and CDR2 is SYDVKM in the germline V gene. The CDR3 spells CVSSLRAGIYNEQFF. DNA for the CDR3: TGTGTCAGCAGTTTACGGGCAGGGATTTACAATGAGCAGTTCTTC.

A few counts support this clonotype. In nucleotides, the CDR3 is TGCAGTGCTAGACCCCAATTCAGACAGGGCGCTAACTATGGCTACACCTTC. Its protein product is CSARPQFRQGANYGYTF. The chain links TRBV20-1 to TRBJ1-2, with 7 positions matching TRBD1. V dropped 2 bases and J dropped 0; count of bases not matched to a gene: 12. CDR3 length equals 17 residues. Germline V gene data show CDR1 as DFQATT and CDR2 as SNEGSKA (reference sequence).

This clonotype has only a few counts. The chain recombines TRBV6-6 with TRBJ2-3, with TRBD2 identical over 13 bases. This CDR3 spans 18 amino acids. V shed 0 bases and J 4 bases; nucleotides not matched to a gene: 7. The germline gives CDR1 MNHNY, CDR2 SVGAGI (reference sequence). CDR3: CASSYSSLGLAGADTQYF. CDR3 DNA sequence: TGTGCCAGCAGTTACTCTTCCCTTGGACTAGCGGGGGCAGATACGCAGTATTTT.

This clonotype was counted a few times. The chain employs TRBV28 and TRBJ2-1; D is unclear. The V end was cut by 3 bases, the J end by 7 bases, with 10 bases between. From germline, CDR1 is MDHEN and CDR2 SYDVKM. The CDR3 is made up of 13 amino acids. The CDR3 DNA reads TGTGCCAGCAGTTTTCGTCTGGTTAATGAGCAGTTCTTC. It translates to CASSFRLVNEQFF.

This clonotype has only one observation. The chain employs TRBV29-1 and TRBJ2-1; D gene unclear. Germline V gene lookup returns CDR1 SQVTM and CDR2 ANQGSEA. Trimming shortened V by 7 bases and J by 9 bases, and 16 bases separated the two germline ends. The CDR3 extends over 12 amino acids. The CDR3 nucleotides read TGCAGCGCCGCGGACGGGTTTAGTGAGCAGTTCTTC. It specifies CSAADGFSEQFF.

V and J are TRBV7-9 and TRBJ2-1; D is unresolved. The CDR3 covers 14 residues. CDR1 and CDR2 from the germline V gene are SEHNR and FQNEAQ (reference sequence). V was trimmed by 3 bases and J by 1 base, leaving 7 bases between them. CDR3 protein: CASSFSWSYNEQFF. The CDR3 DNA follows: TGTGCCAGCAGCTTTAGCTGGTCCTACAATGAGCAGTTCTTC.

The rearrangement joins TRBV28 to TRBJ2-2; D tentatively fits TRBD1 or TRBD2 (5 bases each). Looked up from germline, CDR1 is MDHEN and CDR2 is SYDVKM. The CDR3 contains 14 residues. V was cut by 7 bases and J by 3 bases, with 12 bases left in between. CDR3 loop: CASTQRGDTGELFF. As DNA, the CDR3 is TGTGCCAGCACCCAGAGAGGGGACACCGGGGAGCTGTTTTTT.

About this clonotype itself: Possible read error: a much larger clone is one base away. This sequence joins TRBV28 and TRBJ1-1, with 7 bases fitting TRBD1. This CDR3 is built from 15 residues. Germline trimming cut 5 bases from V and 0 bases from J; bases unmatched to any gene: 6. Germline assignment: CDR1 MDHEN and CDR2 SYDVKM. The CDR3 here is CASSPSRGLNTEAFF. As DNA, the CDR3 is TGTGCCAGCAGTCCATCCAGGGGGTTGAACACTGAAGCTTTCTTT.

This clonotype was observed at least ten times. V and J are TRBV6-2 or TRBV6-3 and TRBJ1-5, with 8 bases fitting TRBD1. This CDR3 region has 14 residues. V was clipped by 4 bases and J by 3 bases; unmatched bases: 2. Germline lookup yields CDR1 MNHEY and CDR2 SVGEGT. The CDR3 loop is CASSSDRANQPQHF. The CDR3 DNA follows: TGTGCCAGCAGTTCGGACAGGGCCAATCAGCCCCAGCATTTT.

The rearrangement joins TRBV19 to TRBJ1-2, with a possible D match to TRBD1 (6 bases). The CDR3 loop spans 11 amino acids. V was trimmed by 8 bases and J by 4 bases, leaving 8 bases between them. CDR1 and CDR2 from the germline V gene are LNHDA and SQIVND (reference sequence). CDR3 in amino acids: CASSTGYGYTF. DNA for the CDR3: TGTGCCAGTTCGACAGGCTATGGCTACACCTTC.

This clonotype showed up just a few times. Given the absence of the conserved phenylalanine or tryptophan at the CDR3 end, a read error is likely. No DNA is shown, since the ends of the CDR3 on it are uncertain; the CDR3 is the one TCRdb lists. The rearrangement uses TRBV2 and TRBJ2-4. Per the germline V gene, CDR1 is SNHLY and CDR2 is FYNNEI. The length of the CDR3 is 10 amino acids, counting both ends. This chain's CDR3 is CASRGYGVRS.

Details on this clonotype: Its ends do not fully match the called genes, so a read error is possible. The rearrangement links TRBV27 to TRBJ1-2; maybe TRBD1 (6 bases). The germline V gene encodes CDR1 MNHEY and CDR2 SMNVEV (reference sequence). The CDR3 loop spans 14 amino acids. This CDR3 is CTSSLLAGHFGYTF. The CDR3 DNA is TGTACCAGCAGTTTACTCGCGGGACATTTTGGCTACACCTTC.

The table lists this clonotype with many counts. The chain uses TRBV10-3 and TRBJ2-1, with 8 bases lining up with TRBD2. CDR3 length: 17 amino acids. The germline gives CDR1 ENHRY, CDR2 SYGVKD. V gave up 7 bases and J gave up 4 bases; unmatched junction bases: 15. The CDR3 here is CAITFEIAGLPYNEQFF. The CDR3 region has the DNA TGTGCCATCACTTTTGAGATAGCGGGGCTACCTTACAATGAGCAGTTCTTC.

The table lists this clonotype with many counts. The chain carries TRBV12-3 or TRBV12-4 and TRBJ2-2; the D is unclear. Trimming pared 7 bases from V and 5 bases from J, leaving 5 bases between. CDR3 size: 11 residues. The CDR3 sequence: CASIRTGELFF. The CDR3, as DNA: TGTGCCAGCATTAGAACCGGGGAGCTGTTTTTT.

The sample holds a few counts of this clonotype. The chain recombines TRBV7-9 with TRBJ2-1; 8 bases fit TRBD2. Losses at the gene ends were 3 bases for V and 7 bases for J; bases not matched to a gene: 8. Germline values: CDR1 SEHNR, CDR2 FQNEAQ (reference sequence). This CDR3 spans 15 amino acids. This CDR3 reads CASSFLSGAGNEQFF. The CDR3 nucleotides read TGTGCCAGCAGCTTTCTTAGCGGGGCAGGTAATGAGCAGTTCTTC.

J is TRBJ2-3 and V is TRBV2; D remains unclear. The CDR3 extends over 13 amino acids. Trimming shortened V by 10 bases and J by 3 bases, and 14 bases separated the two germline ends. Looked up from germline, CDR1 is SNHLY and CDR2 is FYNNEI. CDR3 amino acids: CATPSLATDTQYF. The CDR3 DNA reads TGTGCCACCCCGTCTTTAGCAACAGATACGCAGTATTTT.

There are a few counts of this clonotype. This sequence joins TRBV7-9 and TRBJ1-2; D is uncertain. The CDR3 is 16 residues long. V lost 4 bases and J lost 4, with 19 bases in between. Looked up from germline, CDR1 is SEHNR and CDR2 is FQNEAQ (reference sequence). CDR3 bases: TGTGCCAGCAGCTCATTGTCCCAAATGGAGAGCTATGGCTACACCTTC. Its protein is CASSSLSQMESYGYTF.

The chain uses TRBV7-6 and TRBJ2-1; 8 nucleotides align to TRBD2. Germline V gene lookup returns CDR1 SGHVS and CDR2 FNYEAQ. The V gene end was trimmed by 6 bases and the J gene end by 3 bases; junction bases not matched to a gene: 10. The CDR3 is 16 residues long. CDR3 residues: CASRGGAGVNYNEQFF. CDR3 DNA: TGTGCCAGCAGGGGTGGAGCGGGGGTCAACTACAATGAGCAGTTCTTC.

This clonotype was recorded a few times. This rearrangement joins TRBV15 to TRBJ2-2, with TRBD2 identical over 13 bases. The CDR3 contains 16 residues. The V segment lost 9 bases and the J segment 1 base; nucleotides outside the gene matches: 5. Per germline, CDR1 LNHNV and CDR2 YYDKDF (reference sequence). The CDR3, as DNA: TGTGCCACAAGGGGACTAGCGGGGATGAACACCGGGGAGCTGTTTTTT. As protein: CATRGLAGMNTGELFF.

This clonotype was found a few times. The CDR3 DNA reads TGTGCCAGCAGCTTAGCCTCTCACGGGGCGAACACCGGGGAGCTGTTTTTT. Translating gives CASSLASHGANTGELFF. This chain uses TRBV7-9 with TRBJ2-2; D possibly corresponds to TRBD2 (5 bases). The germline CDR1 and CDR2 sequences are SEHNR and FQNEAQ (reference sequence). V was trimmed by 0 bases and J by 0 bases, leaving 11 bases between them. This CDR3 has 17 amino acids.